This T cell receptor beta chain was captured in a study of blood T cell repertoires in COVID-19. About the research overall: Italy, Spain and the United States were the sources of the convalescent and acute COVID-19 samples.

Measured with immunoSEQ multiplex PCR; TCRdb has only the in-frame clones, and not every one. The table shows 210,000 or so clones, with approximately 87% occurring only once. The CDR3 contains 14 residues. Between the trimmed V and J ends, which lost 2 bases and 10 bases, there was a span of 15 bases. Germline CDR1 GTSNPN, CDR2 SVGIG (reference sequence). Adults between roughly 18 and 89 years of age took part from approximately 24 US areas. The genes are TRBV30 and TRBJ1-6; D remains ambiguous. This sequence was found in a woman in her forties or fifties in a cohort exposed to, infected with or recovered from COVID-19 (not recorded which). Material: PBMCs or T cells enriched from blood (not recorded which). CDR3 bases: TGTGCCTGGAGTACCGGGTCCTTGTACTCACCCCTCCACTTT. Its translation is CAWSTGSLYSPLHF.